This record covers a single T cell receptor (beta chain). The antigen it binds to is not known. No much larger clone is present one base from it, and per-base qualities are unavailable. In the paper's terms, the time point label means: about 28 days (+/-7) after the second vaccine dose. Because spike-specific TCR depth and breadth did not differ between the two schedules, AZD1222 recipients who got a second dose at roughly 4 weeks were pooled with those who got a second dose at roughly 12 weeks. Vaccinee samples came from UK trials COV001 and COV002, including a single-blind randomized controlled phase 2/3 trial of AZD1222 (ChAdOx1 nCoV-19) in healthy adults. For TCRbeta chain sequencing, PBMC samples were collected from trial participants at day 0 and at day 28 after the second dose. This sample is part of a study of T cell responses to AZD1222 COVID-19 vaccine (dated by TCRdb to the early 2020s). Notes on the research overall: A total of 230 to 250 trial participants underwent TCR sequencing, of whom 207 received two doses of AZD1222 and some 25 received two doses of the MenACWY control vaccine. Trial participants were enrolled by age into subgroups of 18-55, 56-69 and 70-plus years, and roughly 160, 29 and 62 TCR-sequenced participants, respectively, were included in these subgroups. The investigation overall reported the following: The whole spike protein was spanned by vaccine-associated CD4 TCRs, and dominant responses were seen in regions 160-218 and 743-854. Because no day 14 peak-response samples were available, repertoires were characterized only after the peak T cell response. After two AZD1222 doses, spike-specific TCR breadth and depth were significantly higher than at day 0 and than in MenACWY recipients. Reportedly, close to half of the unique spike-specific TCRs recognized epitopes lying outside the regions that are mutated in the B.1.351 and B.1.1.7 variants. The 56-69-year group was small, and its depth increase did not reach significance, likely because of low power. Most participants were white British and females outnumbered males, and the authors suggested that clonal diversity may have been underestimated. Conclusions about previously exposed vaccinees are limited, since just 5 to 7 AZD1222 recipients were seropositive for SARS-CoV-2 at baseline.

Sequences SNHLY (CDR1) and FYNNEI (CDR2) are obtained from the germline V gene. The CDR3 holds 14 amino acids from the cysteine to the phenylalanine. Kept here is only the CDR3 DNA, which spans 42 bases and is read in frame from base 1. V and J lose 7 bases and 4 bases, and a span of 16 bases separates them. The CDR3 regions of human TCRbeta chains were analyzed by immunosequencing. Processing in the source paper ran as follows. Repertoire TCRs were matched against a reference library of SARS-CoV-2-specific TCRs generated with the MIRA antigen-specificity platform. Breadth was defined as the fraction of unique TCRs that were SARS-CoV-2-associated. Depth was defined as the fraction of total T cells that were SARS-CoV-2-associated. Using the MIRA data, each spike-specific TCR was assigned both to the spike region to which the TCR was reactive and to a CD4 or CD8 class. Log10-transformed breadth and depth values were compared by one-way ANOVA with Sidak's multiple comparisons tests. Held by TCRdb, this immuneACCESS table contains in-frame sequences only and omits some clones. Under half of the omission traces to an unresolved V gene where checked; the cause of the rest is unknown. The DNA gave D and trimming, while V, J and clone size come from that table. For this sample there are 100,000 to 120,000 clones; roughly 93% appear just once. The ten largest clones take up 2.5% to 3% of the sample.

The sequence derives from an adult who received the AZD1222 COVID-19 vaccine. The rearrangement combines TRBV2 with TRBJ1-2; 6 matching bases give a weak D call of TRBD1. The material was peripheral blood, obtained 28 days after the second AZD1222 dose. The CDR3 here reads CASIPTGTSYGYTF. In nucleotide form, the sequence is TGTGCCAGCATTCCTACCGGGACATCCTATGGCTACACCTTC.